Described below is a single T cell receptor (beta chain) sequence and its context. The antigen remains undetermined. The definition of stable Graves' hyperthyroidism was no ophthalmopathy progression within 18 months. Uncontrolled infection, other autoimmune disease, pregnancy or lactation led to exclusion. The sample comes from a study of T cells in Graves' hyperthyroidism and ophthalmopathy. The wider study: Peripheral blood was collected at initial diagnosis, before any treatment. Broader study findings: In the blood, most expanded thyroid clonotypes above 0.001 appeared as well.

Trimming removed 0 bases at V and 8 bases at J, with 8 bases between. The V gene's germline CDR1 is SGHRS and CDR2 YFSETQ. The CDR3 sequence is 12 residues long. It was RNA transcripts that yielded the amplified TCR beta CDR3 regions. A first-round RT-PCR of the TCR CDR3 used the HTBI primer set. TCRdb re-called the multiplex PCR reads with MiXCR, one entry per CDR3 protein. The sample includes about 360,000 distinct CDR3 sequences, roughly 13% seen only once; the top ten take 9.2%. Sequenced: blood. The chain combines TRBV5-1 with TRBJ1-1; D not resolved. The TCR comes from a woman aged 18-29 years with Graves' hyperthyroidism. CDR3 DNA: TGCGCCAGCAGCTTGGGTGTCAGCGAAGCTTTCTTT. It codes for CASSLGVSEAFF. Based on the CDR3 plus reference TRBV5-1 and TRBJ1-1, the full variable domain is KAGVTQTPRYLIKTRGQQVTLSCSPISGHRSVSWYQQTPGQGLQFLFEYFSETQRNKGNFPGRFSGRQFSNSRSEMNVSTLELGDSALYLCASSLGVSEAFFGQGTRLTVV.